Listed below are T cell receptor beta chains from one sample, sequenced in a study of T cell responses to AZD1222 COVID-19 vaccine. Profiling relied on immunoSEQ multiplex PCR, and the TCRdb table lists in-frame clones only, not all of them. The table has about 150,000 clones, more than 85% seen once. Material: peripheral blood, obtained 28 days after the second AZD1222 dose. These receptors all stem from an adult who received the AZD1222 COVID-19 vaccine. CDR3s include the opening cysteine and the closing phenylalanine or tryptophan. The D gene is left open where the match is weak. Size is stated for part of the rows, as once, few or many counts, or as a class when the clone is expanded.

.	TRBD2	TRBV2	TRBJ2-3	CASSDASGSGDTQYF	TGTGCCAGCAGTGACGCTAGCGGGAGTGGAGATACGCAGTATTTT
.	TRBD1	TRBV28	TRBJ2-3	CASSFPDRDGDTQYF	TGTGCCAGCAGTTTCCCCGACAGGGATGGGGATACGCAGTATTTT
.	.	TRBV18	TRBJ1-4	CASSRLQAEKLFF	TGTGCCAGCTCACGTTTACAGGCAGAAAAACTGTTTTTT
.	.	TRBV15	TRBJ2-3	CATSRDLGRASTDTQYF	TGTGCCACCAGCAGAGATCTCGGTCGGGCTAGCACAGATACGCAGTATTTT
.	.	TRBV5-1	TRBJ2-7	CASTQGTEAYEQYF	TGCGCCAGCACCCAGGGGACGGAAGCCTACGAGCAGTACTTC
.	TRBD1	TRBV6-5	TRBJ2-7	CASSSGTGSSYEQYF	TGTGCCAGCAGCTCCGGGACAGGTAGCTCCTACGAGCAGTACTTC
.	.	TRBV7-2	TRBJ2-7	CASSLAGSDEQYF	TGTGCCAGCAGCTTAGCAGGGAGCGACGAGCAGTACTTC
.	.	TRBV6-5	TRBJ2-3	CASRDIPTDTQYF	TGTGCCAGCAGGGACATCCCCACAGATACGCAGTATTTT
.	.	TRBV10-1	TRBJ2-1	CASSESSFGSYNEQFF	TGCGCCAGCAGTGAGTCAAGCTTCGGGAGCTACAATGAGCAGTTCTTC
.	TRBD1	TRBV6-5	TRBJ1-1	CASLTGGKAFF	TGTGCCAGCTTAACAGGGGGCAAAGCTTTCTTT
once	.	TRBV24-1	TRBJ1-1	CATSDLLGRVGNTEAFF	TGTGCCACCAGTGATTTGTTGGGGCGGGTTGGGAACACTGAAGCTTTCTTT
.	.	TRBV12-3/TRBV12-4	TRBJ2-2	CASSLVPPGELFF	TGTGCCAGCAGTTTAGTACCCCCCGGGGAGCTGTTTTTT
once	.	TRBV11-2	TRBJ2-7	CASSLNGGGDEQYF	TGTGCCAGCAGCTTAAATGGCGGAGGGGACGAGCAGTACTTC
.	.	TRBV7-9	TRBJ2-3	CASSQISAGITDTQYF	TGTGCCAGCAGCCAAATCTCGGCGGGAATCACAGATACGCAGTATTTT
.	.	TRBV28	TRBJ1-2	CASSLRGVGYGYTF	TGTGCCAGCAGTTTAAGGGGGGTTGGCTATGGCTACACCTTC
once	.	TRBV7-3	TRBJ1-6	CASSSRAEDTTLHF	TGTGCCAGCAGCTCCAGGGCGGAGGACACCACCCTCCACTTT
.	.	TRBV19	TRBJ1-1	CASRLDRDTEAFF	TGTGCCAGTAGATTGGACAGAGACACTGAAGCTTTCTTT
once	TRBD1	TRBV18	TRBJ2-1	CASSPMWDRAYNEQFF	TGTGCCAGCTCACCAATGTGGGACAGAGCCTACAATGAGCAGTTCTTC
.	.	TRBV20-1	TRBJ2-7	CSANEGTYEQYF	TGCAGTGCTAATGAGGGGACCTACGAGCAGTACTTC
once	TRBD1	TRBV3-1/TRBV3-2	TRBJ2-5	CASSLRTGGVETQYF	TGTGCCAGCAGCCTTAGGACAGGGGGCGTGGAGACCCAGTACTTC
.	TRBD2	TRBV9	TRBJ2-3	CASSVGTRRAADTQYF	TGTGCCAGCAGCGTAGGGACTAGGAGGGCGGCAGATACGCAGTATTTT
.	TRBD1	TRBV19	TRBJ1-2	CASTRDRGAYGYTF	TGTGCCAGTACCCGGGACAGGGGCGCCTATGGCTACACCTTC
once	.	TRBV24-1	TRBJ2-7	CATSDAGVVEQYF	TGTGCCACCAGTGATGCAGGAGTGGTCGAGCAGTACTTC
.	.	TRBV5-1	TRBJ1-4	CASSLNPGIEKLFF	TGCGCCAGCAGCTTGAATCCCGGGATTGAAAAACTGTTTTTT
.	TRBD2	TRBV7-9	TRBJ2-1	CASSLARLAGGKVF	TGTGCCAGCAGCTTAGCTCGCCTAGCGGGAGGGAAAGTCTTC
.	.	TRBV9	TRBJ2-2	CASSVAGNTGELFF	TGTGCCAGCAGCGTAGCCGGGAACACCGGGGAGCTGTTTTTT
.	.	TRBV19	TRBJ2-7	CASAAGWDVSYEQYF	TGTGCCAGTGCGGCGGGCTGGGATGTCTCCTACGAGCAGTACTTC
.	.	TRBV3-1/TRBV3-2	TRBJ2-3	CASSQTGLGTQYF	TGTGCCAGCAGCCAAACAGGGTTGGGTACGCAGTATTTT
.	.	TRBV10-3	TRBJ1-5	CAISVERNQPQHF	TGTGCCATCAGTGTAGAGAGGAATCAGCCCCAGCATTTT
few	.	TRBV19	TRBJ1-4	CASQGQRATNEKLFF	TGTGCCAGTCAAGGACAGAGGGCAACTAATGAAAAACTGTTTTTT
.	.	TRBV6-5	TRBJ1-2	CASSPGGGKSYGYTF	TGTGCCAGCAGCCCCGGGGGCGGTAAAAGCTATGGCTACACCTTC
.	TRBD1	TRBV28	TRBJ1-1	CASSLGQGRENTEAFF	TGTGCCAGCAGTTTGGGACAGGGCAGAGAGAACACTGAAGCTTTCTTT
once	.	TRBV5-1	TRBJ1-4	CASSLLATNEKLFF	TGCGCCAGCAGCTTATTAGCAACTAATGAAAAACTGTTTTTT
.	TRBD1	TRBV24-1	TRBJ1-2	CATSDSRGNTAFHGYTF	TGTGCCACCAGTGATAGCAGGGGGAATACCGCTTTTCATGGCTACACCTTC
.	TRBD1	TRBV10-3	TRBJ2-7	CATEEDRVRSEQYF	TGTGCCACCGAAGAGGACAGGGTTAGGTCCGAGCAGTACTTC
.	TRBD1	TRBV10-1	TRBJ2-2	CASSKGTDTGELFF	TGCGCCAGCAGTAAAGGGACAGACACCGGGGAGCTGTTTTTT
.	.	TRBV24-1	TRBJ1-2	CATSPGNYGYTF	TGTGCCACCAGTCCCGGTAACTATGGCTACACCTTC
.	TRBD2	TRBV5-4	TRBJ2-7	CASRTGTTDEQYF	TGTGCCAGCAGGACCGGGACTACAGACGAGCAGTACTTC
.	.	TRBV6-2/TRBV6-3	TRBJ2-1	CASSYGFRGSSYNEQFF	TGTGCCAGCAGTTACGGTTTTCGCGGCAGCTCCTACAATGAGCAGTTCTTC
.	.	TRBV18	TRBJ1-5	CASSPPNRVTQPQHF	TGTGCCAGCTCACCACCCAACAGGGTCACTCAGCCCCAGCATTTT
.	.	TRBV7-8	TRBJ2-5	CASRTGRETQYF	TGTGCCAGCAGGACGGGTCGAGAGACCCAGTACTTC
.	.	TRBV24-1	TRBJ1-1	CATSDRDTEAFF	TGTGCCACCAGTGATCGGGACACTGAAGCTTTCTTT
.	.	TRBV24-1	TRBJ1-3	CATSDSGDFGNTIYF	TGTGCCACCAGTGATTCAGGGGATTTCGGGAACACCATATATTTT
.	TRBD2	TRBV10-3	TRBJ2-2	CAISGLAGATGELFF	TGTGCCATCAGCGGACTAGCGGGAGCCACCGGGGAGCTGTTTTTT
.	TRBD1	TRBV3-1/TRBV3-2	TRBJ2-1	CASSPWGTGEKNEQFF	TGTGCCAGCAGCCCTTGGGGGACAGGGGAGAAGAATGAGCAGTTCTTC
once	TRBD2	TRBV5-1	TRBJ2-3	CASSLQASGTGTDTQYF	TGCGCCAGCAGCTTGCAGGCTAGCGGGACGGGCACAGATACGCAGTATTTT
.	TRBD2	TRBV5-1	TRBJ2-5	CASSPMGLSRETQYF	TGCGCCAGCAGCCCCATGGGACTAAGCCGAGAGACCCAGTACTTC
.	TRBD2	TRBV6-5	TRBJ2-7	CASSYSSLAGVEQYF	TGTGCCAGCAGTTACTCATCCCTAGCGGGAGTTGAGCAGTACTTC
.	.	TRBV24-1	TRBJ1-5	CATRGDGSNQPQHF	TGTGCCACCAGAGGGGATGGCAGCAATCAGCCCCAGCATTTT
.	.	TRBV7-3	TRBJ2-2	CASSSSAAGTGELFF	TGTGCCAGCAGCTCTAGCGCGGCTGGCACCGGGGAGCTGTTTTTT
.	TRBD1	TRBV10-3	TRBJ1-1	CAISEIGGITEAFF	TGTGCCATCAGTGAGATAGGGGGCATCACTGAAGCTTTCTTT